Below are 32 T cell receptor beta chains sequenced from a single sample in a study of cytomegalovirus exposure and HLA in healthy donors. PCR amplification relied on 60 Vbeta primers (plus 13 Jbeta primers). Measured with immunoSEQ multiplex PCR; TCRdb has only the in-frame clones, and not every one. The table records 250,000 to 350,000 clones, 85% to 90% of them present only once. Sequenced: PBMCs. The receptors stem from a woman aged 18-35 years in good health and CMV-seronegative.

V and J are TRBV1 and TRBJ2-7; the table's D call TRBD2 went unverified against the DNA. TRBV1 is annotated as a pseudogene. The CDR3 has 17 amino acids. This CDR3 is CTSSQGRAGGASYEQYF. In nucleotides, the CDR3 is TGCACCAGCAGCCAGGGGAGAGCGGGGGGCGCTTCCTACGAGCAGTACTTC.

The V and J genes are TRBV10-3 and TRBJ2-3; TRBD2 aligns across 9 bases. This CDR3 contains 16 residues. Trimming cost V 0 bases and J 3 bases; bases outside gene matches: 4. Germline values: CDR1 ENHRY, CDR2 SYGVKD. In nucleotides, the CDR3 is TGTGCCATCAGTGAGTCAGGCAGCGGGGGGACAGATACGCAGTATTTT. Residues: CAISESGSGGTDTQYF.

The V and J genes are TRBV6-5 and TRBJ2-1; 12 nucleotides agree with TRBD2. The germline V gene encodes CDR1 MNHEY and CDR2 SVGAGI. J gave up 8 bases and V 4 bases, and 6 bases lay outside the gene matches. This CDR3 has 15 amino acids. CDR3: CASSFLAGGPDEQFF. As DNA, the CDR3 is TGTGCCAGCAGTTTCCTAGCGGGGGGGCCGGATGAGCAGTTCTTC.

V usage is TRBV9 and J usage is TRBJ2-3; the match to TRBD2 covers 7 bases. The germline V gene has CDR1 SGDLS and CDR2 YYNGEE. The CDR3 is 17 amino acids. V was pared by 4 bases and J by 6 bases, with 17 bases of the junction left unmatched. Here the CDR3 reads CASSHPQSGEVSDTQYF. In DNA, the CDR3 is TGTGCCAGCAGCCACCCTCAAAGCGGGGAGGTCTCCGATACGCAGTATTTT.

The rearrangement uses TRBV6-1 and TRBJ2-3; no clear D. This CDR3 contains 13 residues. The V end lost 5 bases, the J end lost 5 bases, and 11 bases lay between the germline ends. Per germline, CDR1 MNHNS and CDR2 SASEGT. CDR3 DNA sequence: TGTGCCAGCAGTTTGATCAGAGGAGATACGCAGTATTTT. This gives the protein CASSLIRGDTQYF.

J is TRBJ1-2 and V is TRBV6-5; 11 bases match TRBD1. This CDR3 contains 15 residues. In germline, CDR1 is MNHEY, CDR2 SVGAGI. The ends lost 2 bases at V and 4 bases at J; junction bases unmatched: 3. CDR3 protein: CASSYKGTGGYGYTF. The DNA for the CDR3 is TGTGCCAGCAGTTACAAGGGGACAGGGGGCTATGGCTACACCTTC.

The V and J genes are TRBV19 and TRBJ2-3; 9 bases line up with TRBD1. CDR1 and CDR2 (germline): LNHDA, SQIVND (reference sequence). J was trimmed by 1 base and V by 5 bases; bases with no gene match: 10. CDR3 length: 17 amino acids. The DNA of the CDR3 is TGTGCCAGTAGTCCCATAACCGGGACAGGGCGCACAGATACGCAGTATTTT. It is translated as CASSPITGTGRTDTQYF.

In this sample, this clone turned up once. The chain combines TRBV7-9 with TRBJ1-2; D gene unclear. CDR1 is SEHNR and CDR2 is FQNEAQ in the germline V gene (reference sequence). V lost 5 bases and J 0 bases, leaving 10 bases between the germline ends. The CDR3 has 14 residues. CDR3 amino acids: CASSRVGANYGYTF. CDR3 nucleotide sequence: TGTGCCAGCAGCCGGGTCGGAGCTAACTATGGCTACACCTTC.

The chain uses TRBV19 and TRBJ2-4; D may be TRBD1 (6 bases). The CDR3 has 16 residues. V was cut by 2 bases and J by 3 bases, with 14 bases left in between. Germline CDR1 is LNHDA and CDR2 is SQIVND (reference sequence). CDR3 sequence (DNA): TGTGCCAGTAGTATACCGGCCTCAGGGGTCAAAAACATTCAGTACTTC. Amino acid sequence: CASSIPASGVKNIQYF. Full variable domain (outside the CDR3, taken from reference TRBV19 and TRBJ2-4): DGGITQSPKYLFRKEGQNVTLSCEQNLNHDAMYWYRQDPGQGLRLIYYSQIVNDFQKGDIAEGYSVSREKKESFPLTVTSAQKNPTAFYLCASSIPASGVKNIQYFGAGTRLSVL.

This clone came up a few times. The gene calls are TRBV11-2 and TRBJ1-2; 10 nucleotides align to TRBD1. The CDR3 runs 14 residues. Germline V gene sequence: CDR1 SGHAT, CDR2 FQNNGV. V was clipped by 5 bases and J by 7 bases; unmatched bases: 7. The CDR3 DNA reads TGTGCCAGCAGCCTTCGACAGGGGGCTCTTGGCTACACCTTC. Its translation: CASSLRQGALGYTF.

This chain connects TRBV10-3 to TRBJ2-3; 11 nucleotides line up with TRBD2. V dropped 10 bases and J dropped 10; count of bases not matched to a gene: 16. Germline V lookup: CDR1 ENHRY, CDR2 SYGVKD. The CDR3 contains 15 residues. The CDR3 DNA reads TGTGCCACCAACTTAGCGGGGGGGGGTGGGGATTCGCAGTATTTT. It is translated as CATNLAGGGGDSQYF.

The chain is built from TRBV25-1 and TRBJ2-1; 7 bases line up with TRBD1. There are 15 residues in the CDR3. After removal of 5 bases from V and 2 bases from J, the junction contained 6 bases not matched to a gene. The germline gives CDR1 MGHDK, CDR2 SYGVNS. The CDR3: CASSKTGSTYNEQFF. The DNA of the CDR3 is TGTGCCAGCAGTAAGACAGGGTCCACCTACAATGAGCAGTTCTTC.

The J gene is TRBJ2-1, the V gene TRBV15, with D possibly matching TRBD2 (6 bases). This CDR3 contains 14 residues. Trimming stripped 0 bases from V and 15 bases from J, with 18 bases between. Germline V gene lookup returns CDR1 LNHNV and CDR2 YYDKDF (reference sequence). Here the CDR3 reads CATSRDKVEGRWFF. The CDR3 coding sequence is TGTGCCACCAGCAGAGATAAAGTGGAGGGACGTTGGTTCTTC.

This clone has only one observation. The chain is built from TRBV5-6 and TRBJ2-2, with D maybe TRBD2 (6 bases). This CDR3 has 15 residues. Germline V gives CDR1 SGHDT, CDR2 YYEEEE. Trimming stripped 3 bases from V and 2 bases from J, with 11 bases between. The CDR3 reads CASSWGTGNTGELFF. CDR3 sequence (DNA): TGTGCCAGCAGCTGGGGGACTGGCAACACCGGGGAGCTGTTTTTT.

This clone was observed once. V is TRBV7-8 and J is TRBJ2-5; TRBD2 agrees at 13 bases. Germline CDR1 is SGHVS and CDR2 is FQNEAQ. V shed 6 bases, J shed 11 bases, and the junction held 12 bases outside the gene matches. The CDR3 runs to 15 residues. CDR3 region: CASRRGLAGVGEQYF. CDR3 DNA: TGTGCCAGCAGACGCGGACTAGCGGGGGTTGGGGAGCAGTACTTC.

On this clone: This CDR3 fails to terminate in the conserved phenylalanine or tryptophan, so it likely reflects a read error. DNA for the CDR3: TGCGCCAGCAGCTTGGCCTACAGGGCGGATGGCTACACCCTC. Translation gives CASSLAYRADGYTL. The rearrangement joins TRBV5-1 to TRBJ1-2; tentatively, D is TRBD1 (6 bases). Germline-derived CDR1 and CDR2 are SGHRS and YFSETQ. V shed 0 bases and J shed 6 bases, with 12 bases lying between them. This CDR3 comprises 14 residues.

The gene calls are TRBV7-3 and TRBJ1-1; a possible D gene is TRBD1 (5 bases). V was trimmed by 5 bases and J by 3 bases, leaving 10 bases between them. The CDR3 consists of 13 residues. The germline V gene has CDR1 SGHTA and CDR2 FQGTGA. The CDR3 coding sequence is TGTGCCAGCAGCCTCGTAGGGGACACTGAAGCTTTCTTT. This translates into CASSLVGDTEAFF.

The gene calls are TRBV5-1 and TRBJ1-2, with D perhaps TRBD1 (6 bases). V was clipped by 0 bases and J by 4 bases, with 13 bases between them. CDR1 is SGHRS and CDR2 is YFSETQ in the germline V gene. The CDR3 runs 15 residues. The CDR3 loop reads CASSLATGSFYGYTF. The CDR3 bases are TGCGCCAGCAGCTTGGCAACAGGGTCGTTCTATGGCTACACCTTC.

For this clone: At one end, the junction sequence differs from germline, possibly due to a read error. The gene calls are TRBV7-9 and TRBJ2-7; TRBD1 agrees at 7 bases. The CDR3 consists of 14 residues. From germline, CDR1 is SEHNR and CDR2 FQNEAQ (reference sequence). The CDR3 here is CSSSLDRVSREQYF. CDR3 nucleotides: TGTTCCAGCAGCTTAGACAGGGTCAGCCGCGAGCAGTACTTC.

The genes are TRBV19 and TRBJ2-7, with 7 bases identical to TRBD1. The CDR3 totals 14 residues. The V segment lost 3 bases and the J segment 8 bases; nucleotides outside the gene matches: 10. Germline V lookup: CDR1 LNHDA, CDR2 SQIVND (reference sequence). CDR3 nucleotides: TGTGCCAGTAGTATGCGACTCGAAGGGGGCCAGCAGTACTTC. This sequence encodes CASSMRLEGGQQYF.

The V and J genes are TRBV25-1 and TRBJ1-1; tentatively, D is TRBD1 (6 bases). The germline V gene has CDR1 MGHDK and CDR2 SYGVNS. CDR3 length equals 13 residues. Trimming stripped 2 bases from V and 7 bases from J, with 11 bases between. CDR3 sequence: CASSEGRDNEAFF. In DNA form, the CDR3 reads TGTGCCAGCAGTGAAGGTCGGGACAATGAAGCTTTCTTT.

A few counts support this clone. The chain recombines TRBV6-1 with TRBJ2-7, with TRBD1 matching over 7 bases. CDR1 and CDR2 from the germline V gene are MNHNS and SASEGT. This CDR3 has 15 amino acids. V lost 4 bases and J lost 2; bases outside the gene matches: 8. CDR3 protein: CASSAFGQAAYEQYF. CDR3 coding DNA: TGTGCCAGCAGTGCCTTTGGACAGGCTGCCTACGAGCAGTACTTC.

This rearrangement joins TRBV7-9 to TRBJ2-5; D is possibly TRBD2 (5 bases). CDR1 and CDR2 from the germline V gene are SEHNR and FQNEAQ (reference sequence). Trimming took off 1 base at V and 2 bases at J, with 11 bases between the two ends. This CDR3 region has 15 residues. This CDR3 is CASSLGVSEQETQYF. CDR3 nucleotides: TGTGCCAGCAGCTTAGGGGTTAGCGAACAAGAGACCCAGTACTTC.

This clone came up a few times. This chain uses TRBV6-6 with TRBJ1-1; the match to TRBD1 covers 8 bases. Losses at the gene ends were 5 bases for V and 7 bases for J; bases not matched to a gene: 9. CDR3 length: 14 residues. Germline V gene sequence: CDR1 MNHNY, CDR2 SVGAGI (reference sequence). CDR3 loop: CASSASGTGLEAFF. The CDR3 DNA reads as TGTGCCAGCAGTGCATCCGGGACAGGTCTTGAAGCTTTCTTT.

The chain employs TRBV20-1 and TRBJ2-1; D may be TRBD1 (6 bases). Trimming removed 8 bases at V and 7 bases at J, with 12 bases between. Germline CDR1 reads DFQATT; CDR2 reads SNEGSKA (reference sequence). This CDR3 has 11 residues. CDR3 coding DNA: TGCAGTCTTCAGGGGAATAATGAGCAGTTCTTC. The encoded protein is CSLQGNNEQFF.

The V and J genes are TRBV9 and TRBJ2-5, with a weak D call TRBD2 (6 bases). CDR3 size: 14 residues. Germline-derived CDR1 and CDR2 are SGDLS and YYNGEE. The V end lost 3 bases, the J end lost 5 bases, and 14 bases lay between the germline ends. CDR3 bases: TGTGCCAGCAGCGACGGACTACTCCAGGAGACCCAGTACTTC. Its protein is CASSDGLLQETQYF.

This sequence joins TRBV2 and TRBJ1-5; maybe TRBD1 (5 bases). V gave up 4 bases and J gave up 3 bases, with 13 bases separating them. Germline loops: CDR1 SNHLY, CDR2 FYNNEI. The CDR3 extends over 15 amino acids. The CDR3: CASSVPDTYNQPQHF. DNA of the CDR3: TGTGCCAGCAGTGTTCCGGACACCTACAATCAGCCCCAGCATTTT.

This CDR3 is CASSAENQPQHF. CDR3 sequence (DNA): TGTGCCAGCAGTGCAGAAAATCAGCCCCAGCATTTT. The chain links TRBV27 to TRBJ1-5, with D unclear. The CDR3 loop spans 12 amino acids. The germline V gene encodes CDR1 MNHEY and CDR2 SMNVEV (reference sequence). The V gene lost 5 bases and the J gene lost 4 bases, with 6 bases spanning the gap.

J is TRBJ1-1 and V is TRBV6-6, with TRBD1 matching over 8 bases. This CDR3 is built from 13 residues. The V gene's germline CDR1 is MNHNY and CDR2 SVGAGI (reference sequence). V trimming: 6 bases; J trimming: 4 bases; junction bases outside the gene matches: 4. The CDR3 loop reads CASSRQGTTEAFF. The CDR3 region has the DNA TGTGCCAGCAGCCGACAGGGGACCACTGAAGCTTTCTTT.

This clone was counted once. The chain is built from TRBV13 and TRBJ2-3; TRBD2 matches at 10 bases. CDR1 and CDR2 from the germline V gene are PRHDT and FYEKMQ (reference sequence). The length of the CDR3 is 15 residues. J was trimmed by 9 bases and V by 2 bases; bases with no gene match: 8. CDR3 in DNA: TGTGCCAGCAGCTTAAGCGGGGGGGACCCAGCAACGCAGTATTTT. Amino acids: CASSLSGGDPATQYF.

In this sample, this clone turned up once. The chain links TRBV6-5 to TRBJ2-1; 11 positions match TRBD2. With V trimmed by 7 bases and J by 4 bases, 6 bases remained unmatched. The CDR3 totals 15 residues. Germline-derived CDR1 and CDR2 are MNHEY and SVGAGI. The CDR3: CASTQTSGAYNEQFF. CDR3 nucleotide sequence: TGTGCCAGCACCCAGACTAGCGGGGCGTACAATGAGCAGTTCTTC.

The chain uses TRBV11-3 and TRBJ2-3; the D is unclear. The CDR3 has 12 amino acids. CDR1 and CDR2 from the germline V gene are SGHNT and YENEEA. V shed 4 bases and J shed 4 bases, with 6 bases lying between them. The CDR3 nucleotides read TGTGCCAGCAGCTCTTTCTCAGATACGCAGTATTTT. Amino acid sequence: CASSSFSDTQYF. Full variable domain (missing parts from reference TRBV11-3 and TRBJ2-3): EAGVVQSPRYKIIEKKQPVAFWCNPISGHNTLYWYLQNLGQGPELLIRYENEEAVDDSQLPKDRFSAERLKGVDSTLKIQPAELGDSAVYLCASSSFSDTQYFGPGTRLTVL.